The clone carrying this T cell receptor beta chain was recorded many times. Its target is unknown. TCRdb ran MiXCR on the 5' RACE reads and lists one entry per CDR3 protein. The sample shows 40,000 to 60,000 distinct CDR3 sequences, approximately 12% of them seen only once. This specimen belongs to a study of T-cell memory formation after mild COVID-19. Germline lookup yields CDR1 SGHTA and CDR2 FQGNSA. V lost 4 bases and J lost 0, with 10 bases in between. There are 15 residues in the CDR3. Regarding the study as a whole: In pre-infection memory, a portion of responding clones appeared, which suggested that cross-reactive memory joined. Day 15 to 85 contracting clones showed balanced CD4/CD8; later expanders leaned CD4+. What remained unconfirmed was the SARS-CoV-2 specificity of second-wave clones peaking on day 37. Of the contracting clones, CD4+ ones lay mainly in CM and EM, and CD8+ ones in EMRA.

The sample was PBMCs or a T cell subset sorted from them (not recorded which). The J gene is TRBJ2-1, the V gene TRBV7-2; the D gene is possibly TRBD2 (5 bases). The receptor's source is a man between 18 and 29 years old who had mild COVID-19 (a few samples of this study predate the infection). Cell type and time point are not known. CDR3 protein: CASSSPRGSYNEQFF. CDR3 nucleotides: TGTGCCAGCAGCTCTCCCCGGGGCTCCTACAATGAGCAGTTCTTC.